The 32 T cell receptor beta chains given below trace back to one sample, sequenced in a study of regulatory T cells in long-lasting Graves disease. Time point given: persistent/refractory GD, antithyroid drugs over 5 years with positive TRAb. PBMC RNA was the source of the TCR library. Researchers made TCR beta libraries by using iRepertoire HTBI primers and running Arm-PCR on CDR3 regions. TCRdb itself ran the multiplex PCR reads through MiXCR, one entry per CDR3 protein. The sample includes 400,000 to 500,000 distinct CDR3 sequences, about a fifth of them seen just once. The sequences come from peripheral blood mononuclear cells (PBMCs), collected when the disease was refractory, from a patient treated with antithyroid drugs. The receptors here all came from a female donor with Graves disease.

This clonotype was observed many times. The chain has TRBV12-3 or TRBV12-4 and TRBJ1-2; TRBD1 matches 7 bases. This CDR3 has 11 amino acids. Germline trimming cut 4 bases from V and 9 bases from J; bases unmatched to any gene: 2. CDR3 bases: TGTGCCAGCAGTTCAGGGGGGAGCTACACCTTC. It yields the protein CASSSGGSYTF.

This clonotype was recorded at least ten times. The V call is TRBV24-1, the J call TRBJ1-1; 8 bases align to TRBD1. Per germline, CDR1 KGHDR and CDR2 SFDVKD. The CDR3 totals 14 residues. V shed 3 bases, J shed 7 bases, and the junction held 6 bases outside the gene matches. The chain's CDR3 is CATSDRLTGGEAFF. The CDR3 nucleotides are TGTGCCACCAGTGATCGACTAACAGGGGGTGAAGCTTTCTTT.

This clonotype was seen a handful of times. The chain employs TRBV19 and TRBJ2-1, with D perhaps matching TRBD2 (5 bases). Germline values: CDR1 LNHDA, CDR2 SQIVND (reference sequence). CDR3 length: 12 residues. The V and J ends lost 6 bases and 10 bases respectively, with 13 bases between them. The CDR3 loop is CASRDLAEEQFF. The CDR3 DNA follows: TGTGCCAGTAGGGACCTAGCTGAGGAGCAGTTCTTC.

This clonotype occurred many times. The chain links TRBV6-1 to TRBJ2-5, with a weak D call TRBD2 (7 bases). This CDR3 has 14 amino acids. V was trimmed by 6 bases and J by 2 bases, leaving 13 bases between them. Germline CDR1 and CDR2: MNHNS and SASEGT. The CDR3 nucleotides read TGTGCCAGCAGGCAGGGAGGGGGTCAAGAGACCCAGTACTTC. Protein sequence: CASRQGGGQETQYF.

The CDR3 coding sequence is TGTGCCATCAGTGAGTCGGGGGTCCGGGATTCACCCCTCCACTTT. This translates into CAISESGVRDSPLHF. The J gene is TRBJ1-6, the V gene TRBV10-3; TRBD1 is a possible D gene (5 bases). Germline V lookup: CDR1 ENHRY, CDR2 SYGVKD. The length of the CDR3 is 15 residues. Trimming removed 0 bases at V and 8 bases at J, with 11 bases between.

There are a few counts of this clonotype. The gene calls are TRBV6-1 and TRBJ1-1; no firm D call. The CDR3 is made up of 16 amino acids. V lost 5 bases and J lost 4, with 20 bases in between. Looked up from germline, CDR1 is MNHNS and CDR2 is SASEGT. The CDR3 DNA is TGTGCCAGCAGTCCTCGGGGAGCAACCCTAGCCACTGAAGCTTTCTTT. It codes for CASSPRGATLATEAFF.

Many counts were recorded for this clonotype. The chain uses TRBV2 and TRBJ1-1, with unresolved D. Germline V gene sequence: CDR1 SNHLY, CDR2 FYNNEI. The CDR3 contains 13 residues. Trimming cost V 7 bases and J 3 bases, with 12 bases left between them. The CDR3 here is CASIWERDTEAFF. Here the CDR3 DNA reads TGTGCCAGCATTTGGGAGAGGGACACTGAAGCTTTCTTT. The full variable domain, rest sourced from reference TRBV2 and TRBJ1-1, is EPEVTQTPSHQVTQMGQEVILRCVPISNHLYFYWYRQILGQKVEFLVSFYNNEISEKSEIFDDQFSVERPDGSNFTLKIRSTKLEDSAMYFCASIWERDTEAFFGQGTRLTVV.

The table lists this clonotype with a few counts. The V and J genes are TRBV4-3 and TRBJ2-5; 11 bases match TRBD2. Germline values: CDR1 LGHNA, CDR2 YSLEER. The trim removed 6 bases at V and 3 bases at J, leaving 6 bases unmatched. CDR3 length: 15 residues. The CDR3 loop is CASRPTSGSKETQYF. Written as DNA, the CDR3 is TGCGCCAGCAGGCCAACTAGCGGGAGCAAAGAGACCCAGTACTTC.

The chain links TRBV29-1 to TRBJ2-3; the D gene could be TRBD1 or TRBD2 (5 bases each). The germline gives CDR1 SQVTM, CDR2 ANQGSEA. V lost 6 bases and J 3 bases, leaving 16 bases between the germline ends. This CDR3 has 14 amino acids. The CDR3 DNA is TGCAGCGTAGGACGAGGGGATATAACAGATACGCAGTATTTT. Its translation: CSVGRGDITDTQYF.

V gene TRBV11-2 combines with J gene TRBJ2-7; TRBD2 agrees at 8 bases. Germline CDR1 reads SGHAT; CDR2 reads FQNNGV. The CDR3 extends over 15 amino acids. Germline trimming cut 2 bases from V and 4 bases from J; bases unmatched to any gene: 7. The CDR3 spells CASSLRGRSLYEQYF. In nucleotides, the CDR3 is TGTGCCAGCAGCTTACGCGGGAGGAGCCTATACGAGCAGTACTTC.

This clonotype has a count of ten or more. The V gene is TRBV11-2, the J gene TRBJ1-3, with a possible D match to TRBD1 (6 bases). Trimming took off 3 bases at V and 2 bases at J, with 8 bases between the two ends. CDR1 and CDR2 (germline): SGHAT, FQNNGV. The CDR3 contains 14 residues. CDR3 loop: CASSLAGAGNTIYF. Written as DNA, the CDR3 is TGTGCCAGCAGCTTGGCAGGGGCTGGAAACACCATATATTTT.

This clonotype was found once. The chain uses TRBV7-9 and TRBJ2-6; 14 bases align to TRBD2. V lost 5 bases, J lost 2 bases, and 5 bases stayed unmatched. The germline gives CDR1 SEHNR, CDR2 FQNEAQ (reference sequence). The CDR3 spans 18 residues. As DNA, the CDR3 is TGTGCCAGCAGCCCGACTAGCGGGAGGGCCGCTGGGGCCAACGTCCTGACTTTC. Protein product: CASSPTSGRAAGANVLTF.

DNA of the CDR3: TGTGCCAGTAGTATAGCCCAGGGCTCCTACAATGAGCAGTTCTTC. This gives the protein CASSIAQGSYNEQFF. The rearrangement joins TRBV19 to TRBJ2-1, with D maybe TRBD1 (5 bases). V was clipped by 1 base and J by 0 bases, with 7 bases between them. Germline loops: CDR1 LNHDA, CDR2 SQIVND (reference sequence). The CDR3 is 15 residues long.

J is TRBJ2-2 and V is TRBV4-1, with 7 bases lining up with TRBD2. The CDR3 length is 17 residues. Germline CDR1 is MGHRA and CDR2 is YSYEKL. Germline trimming cut 0 bases from V and 3 bases from J; bases unmatched to any gene: 7. The CDR3 reads CASSQDGRGYYTGELFF. For the CDR3, the DNA is TGCGCCAGCAGCCAAGATGGGCGGGGGTACTACACCGGGGAGCTGTTTTTT.

As for this clonotype: This may come from a read error, since a much larger clone is one base off. The conserved phenylalanine or tryptophan is not found at the CDR3 terminus, so this likely reflects a read error. V gene TRBV6-2 or TRBV6-3 combines with J gene TRBJ2-7; no clear D. This CDR3 is 15 amino acids long. Deletions cut 3 bases from V and 4 bases from J, with 16 bases between. Per germline, CDR1 MNHEY and CDR2 SVGEGT. In DNA, the CDR3 is TGTGCCAGCAGTTATGCAGAAGCCAACGGATACGAGCAGTACCTC. The encoded protein is CASSYAEANGYEQYL.

This clonotype was observed many times. The CDR3 DNA reads TGTGCCACCAGCAGAGATCGGCTAACCTACGAGCAGTACTTC. This codes for CATSRDRLTYEQYF. V usage is TRBV15 and J usage is TRBJ2-7; no firm D call. V was shortened by 0 bases and J by 2 bases, with 8 bases between the two germline ends. There are 14 residues in the CDR3. Germline values: CDR1 LNHNV, CDR2 YYDKDF (reference sequence). The full variable domain, completed using reference TRBV15 and TRBJ2-7, is DAMVIQNPRYQVTQFGKPVTLSCSQTLNHNVMYWYQQKSSQAPKLLFHYYDKDFNNEADTPDNFQSRRPNTSFCFLDIRSPGLGDTAMYLCATSRDRLTYEQYFGPGTRLTVT.

This clonotype was picked up a small number of times. J is TRBJ1-5 and V is TRBV20-1, with D perhaps matching TRBD1 (6 bases). The CDR3 covers 12 residues. Germline CDR1 DFQATT, CDR2 SNEGSKA (reference sequence). V gave up 6 bases and J gave up 9 bases, with 15 bases separating them. DNA of the CDR3: TGCAGTGCCGGGACAAGTGACCTGCCCCAGCATTTT. Encoded protein: CSAGTSDLPQHF.

The table lists this clonotype with many counts. The chain couples TRBV2 to TRBJ1-2, with TRBD1 matching 8 bases. The CDR3 spans 14 residues. The germline gives CDR1 SNHLY, CDR2 FYNNEI. Trimming cost V 6 bases and J 6 bases; bases outside gene matches: 9. The chain's CDR3 is CASSSDRVIHGYTF. The CDR3 DNA sequence: TGTGCCAGCAGCTCGGACAGGGTAATCCATGGCTACACCTTC.

There are a few counts of this clonotype. V usage is TRBV20-1 and J usage is TRBJ2-7; TRBD1 agrees at 8 bases. The CDR3 is made up of 12 amino acids. Germline assignment: CDR1 DFQATT and CDR2 SNEGSKA (reference sequence). V trimming: 3 bases; J trimming: 3 bases; junction bases outside the gene matches: 1. The CDR3 DNA is TGCAGTGCTAGGACAGGGGTCTACGAGCAGTACTTC. Protein product: CSARTGVYEQYF.

This clonotype was seen only a few times. The V gene is TRBV9, the J gene TRBJ2-5; 13 bases are shared with TRBD2. With V trimmed by 0 bases and J by 5 bases, 19 bases remained unmatched. Germline values: CDR1 SGDLS, CDR2 YYNGEE. This CDR3 contains 21 residues. The CDR3, as DNA: TGTGCCAGCAGCGTAGCGATAGGGGGACTAGCGGGAAGCCCAACAATGGAGACCCAGTACTTC. Its protein product is CASSVAIGGLAGSPTMETQYF.

This sequence joins TRBV7-9 and TRBJ1-2; 8 bases fit TRBD1. From germline, CDR1 is SEHNR and CDR2 FQNEAQ (reference sequence). The length of the CDR3 is 15 residues. V trimming: 3 bases; J trimming: 4 bases; junction bases outside the gene matches: 7. The CDR3 nucleotides read TGTGCCAGCAGCTTGCCCGGACAGGGAGTCTATGGCTACACCTTC. As protein: CASSLPGQGVYGYTF.

This clonotype was observed a handful of times. This rearrangement joins TRBV5-1 to TRBJ2-5, with TRBD1 matching 10 bases. In germline, CDR1 is SGHRS, CDR2 YFSETQ. Germline trimming cut 2 bases from V and 2 bases from J; bases unmatched to any gene: 6. The CDR3 consists of 16 residues. The CDR3 DNA sequence: TGCGCCAGCAGCTTAGGACAGGGGGACTTACAAGAGACCCAGTACTTC. This codes for CASSLGQGDLQETQYF.

There are many counts of this clonotype. This chain uses TRBV7-8 with TRBJ1-2; TRBD1 is a possible D gene (5 bases). The CDR3 totals 14 residues. V lost 1 base to trimming and J lost 7 bases, with 13 bases between them. The germline V gene has CDR1 SGHVS and CDR2 FQNEAQ. The CDR3 DNA reads TGTGCCAGCAGCTTAGGGTCAGGGTGGGTTGGCTACACCTTC. Translated, it gives CASSLGSGWVGYTF.

This clonotype was recorded at least ten times. This sequence joins TRBV6-1 and TRBJ1-1, with 10 nucleotides matching TRBD1. CDR3 length equals 15 residues. Per germline, CDR1 MNHNS and CDR2 SASEGT. With V trimmed by 5 bases and J by 1 base, 4 bases remained unmatched. This CDR3 is CASSTTGGWNTEAFF. The CDR3 nucleotides read TGTGCCAGCAGTACGACAGGGGGCTGGAACACTGAAGCTTTCTTT.

This clonotype was counted at least ten times. The chain links TRBV6-2 or TRBV6-3 to TRBJ1-2; D remains unclear. Germline values: CDR1 MNHEY, CDR2 SVGEGT. V was pared by 5 bases and J by 8 bases, with 21 bases between. This CDR3 has 15 amino acids. In DNA, the CDR3 is TGTGCCAGCAGTGAAGAGGCAGTGAGGATGAACGGCTACACCTTC. It is translated as CASSEEAVRMNGYTF.

Many counts were recorded for this clonotype. The DNA of the CDR3 is TGTGCCAGCAGTCCATGGGACAGGGACTATGGCTACACCTTC. Translating it yields CASSPWDRDYGYTF. The rearrangement joins TRBV27 to TRBJ1-2; 9 nucleotides line up with TRBD1. The germline V gene has CDR1 MNHEY and CDR2 SMNVEV (reference sequence). The V gene end was trimmed by 5 bases and the J gene end by 3 bases; junction bases not matched to a gene: 4. The CDR3 length is 14 residues.

This clonotype was counted only a few times. The chain joins TRBV11-3 to TRBJ2-3; D may match TRBD1 or TRBD2 (5 bases each). The CDR3 has 15 residues. V lost 0 bases and J 0 bases, leaving 7 bases between the germline ends. Germline CDR1 reads SGHNT; CDR2 reads YENEEA. The CDR3 sequence: CASSLDGGSTDTQYF. DNA of the CDR3: TGTGCCAGCAGCTTAGATGGGGGAAGCACAGATACGCAGTATTTT.

The chain couples TRBV7-2 to TRBJ1-2, with no clear D. In germline, CDR1 is SGHTA, CDR2 FQGNSA. Trimming removed 3 bases at V and 3 bases at J, with 8 bases between. This CDR3 spans 13 amino acids. In DNA form, the CDR3 reads TGTGCCAGCAGCTTTAACGAGGACTATGGCTACACCTTC. Translation gives CASSFNEDYGYTF.

A few counts support this clonotype. This rearrangement joins TRBV10-3 to TRBJ1-1; 8 bases fit TRBD1. CDR1 and CDR2 (germline): ENHRY, SYGVKD. V lost 3 bases and J lost 5; bases outside the gene matches: 2. This CDR3 region has 13 residues. This chain's CDR3 is CAISEGQGTEAFF. Here the CDR3 DNA reads TGTGCCATCAGTGAAGGACAGGGTACTGAAGCTTTCTTT.

This clonotype has a handful of counts. The CDR3 DNA sequence: TGCAGTGCTAGTCTAGCGGGAGCGGTCTACAATGAGCAGTTCTTC. This codes for CSASLAGAVYNEQFF. J is TRBJ2-1 and V is TRBV20-1; 10 bases map to TRBD2. V lost 3 bases, J lost 3 bases, and 5 bases stayed unmatched. The CDR3 is 15 amino acids. The germline CDR1 and CDR2 sequences are DFQATT and SNEGSKA (reference sequence).

This clonotype was detected many times. The chain carries TRBV13 and TRBJ2-7; D may be TRBD1 or TRBD2 (5 bases each). The CDR3 totals 16 residues. Germline V gene lookup returns CDR1 PRHDT and CDR2 FYEKMQ (reference sequence). Trimming cost V 4 bases and J 5 bases, with 21 bases left between them. The CDR3 loop is CASSYGTEVLVDEQYF. DNA for the CDR3: TGTGCCAGCAGCTACGGGACGGAGGTTTTAGTGGACGAGCAGTACTTC.

Note on this clonotype: A read error may be the cause here, since a much bigger clone is one base away. The chain couples TRBV27 to TRBJ2-7, with TRBD2 matching 8 bases. CDR3 length: 18 amino acids. Germline loops: CDR1 MNHEY, CDR2 SMNVEV (reference sequence). The ends lost 4 bases at V and 6 bases at J; junction bases unmatched: 20. The CDR3 sequence: CASSSGPRDCRGGPEQYF. The CDR3 nucleotides are TGTGCCAGCAGTTCAGGCCCCCGGGACTGTCGGGGGGGCCCCGAGCAGTACTTC.